This TCR beta chain is drawn from a study of blood T cell repertoires in COVID-19. The wider study: COVID-19 samples from acute and convalescent phases originated in the United States, Italy and Spain. PBMCs, B-cell-depleted T cells, or T cells provided the cDNA or gDNA that made up the material.

Authors' processing steps: Amplification of reference gene primers provided the estimated nucleated cell counts. Method: immunoSEQ multiplex PCR; TCRdb's copy keeps in-frame clones and lacks some. V and J calls and clone size are given by that table; D and trimming were obtained from the DNA. The data hold 310,000 or so clones, with over 80% observed a single time. Seattle patients were enrolled during active infection and followed longitudinally. V shed 2 bases, J shed 5 bases, and the junction held 5 bases outside the gene matches. Germline values: CDR1 SGHTA, CDR2 FQGTGA. The CDR3 spans 15 residues.

The sample comprised peripheral blood. This rearrangement joins TRBV7-3 to TRBJ1-2, with TRBD1 matching 10 bases. The clonotype was recovered from a man aged 25-45 years with COVID-19, enrolled during active disease. The CDR3 DNA follows: TGTGCCAGCAGCTTATCGGGACAGGGGACTTATGGCTACACCTTC. Protein sequence: CASSLSGQGTYGYTF.